This T cell receptor (beta chain) was found in a study of blood T cell repertoires in COVID-19. Assay used: immunoSEQ multiplex PCR; TCRdb lists only in-frame clones, some missing. The repertoire holds around 99,000 clones, with approximately 89% as singletons. In germline, CDR1 is MDHEN, CDR2 SYDVKM. Trimming cost V 5 bases and J 2 bases, with 13 bases left between them. CDR3 length: 14 amino acids. Specimen: peripheral blood. The gene calls are TRBV28 and TRBJ2-7, with D hard to call. The sequence was collected from a man aged 50 to 60 with active or convalescent COVID-19. CDR3 loop: CASSGGASPYEQYF. As DNA, the CDR3 is TGTGCCAGCAGTGGCGGAGCATCCCCCTACGAGCAGTACTTC.